One TCR beta chain is described in this entry. Its specific antigen is unknown. No quality values exist for individual bases; no much larger clone is one base distant. TCRbeta CDR3 regions were amplified from genomic DNA by means of the immunoSEQ Assay, a bias-controlled multiplex PCR. The authors' analysis ran thus. The number of nucleated cells in each sample was estimated by amplification of reference gene primers within the assay. Sequence reads were collapsed and filtered to measure the absolute abundance of every unique TCRbeta CDR3 rearrangement. For each sample, productive Simpson clonality was calculated as the square root of Simpson's diversity index over productive rearrangements. This is the immuneACCESS table as TCRdb keeps it, with only in-frame sequences that have V and J called. A part of the clones is gone; compared with another copy, unresolved V genes explain less than half, and the rest is unexplained. V and J calls and clone size are those listed in that table; D and trimming were worked out from the DNA. The sample data list a few hundred thousand clones, and around 81% of these were observed just once. 3% of the sample is taken by the ten largest.

The source of the sample is a study of blood T cell repertoires in COVID-19 (dated by TCRdb to about 2020). With respect to the entire study: Samples covering the acute and convalescent phases of COVID-19 were provided by collaborators in the United States, Italy and Spain. The material from the prospective study consisted of cDNA or gDNA derived from T cells, B-cell-depleted T cells, or PBMCs. Subjects who had been exposed to COVID-19, were actively infected with it, or had recovered from it provided the deeply sampled blood TCRbeta repertoires that made up the dataset. The repertoires were released in a freely available public database meant as a resource for research on the immune response to SARS-CoV-2. Samples were obtained from the ongoing ImmuneRACE study (first 160 participants) and from 1,254 subjects provided by 6 global collaborators. The sample metadata nearly always contained a de-identified subject ID, COVID-19 status, age in years and sex. Where available, HLA class I and class II types were taken from metadata supplied by the sample provider and were not determined by assay-based typing. Overall study results and their limits: The quantity of clinical and demographic metadata differed by source and by participant and was supplied without curation.

A second Seattle source provided samples from volunteer blood donors who had recovered from COVID-19. Each collaborating institution followed its own protocols to collect whole blood in K2EDTA tubes. For TCRbeta analysis, collaborators shipped samples as frozen whole blood, isolated PBMCs, or DNA extracted from either of those sample types. Sequences WNHNN (CDR1) and SYGVQD (CDR2) are obtained from the germline V gene (reference sequence). The germline V end is reduced by 8 bases and the J end by 5 bases; junction bases left unmatched: 12. Inclusive of the bounding cysteine and phenylalanine, the CDR3 is 17 residues long. The CDR3 DNA has 51 bases and is translated from base 1.

This receptor chain uses TRBV10-1 and TRBJ2-2, with TRBD2 identical over 12 junction bases. Sequences were obtained from peripheral blood. The source of this sequence is a woman in her twenties or thirties who had recovered from COVID-19. CDR3 protein: CASANRTSGAWTGELFF. The nucleotide sequence is TGCGCCAGCGCTAATCGGACTAGCGGGGCATGGACCGGGGAGCTGTTTTTT.